This paragraph reports one TCR beta chain. The target antigen is unknown. This entry belongs to a study of shared clonotypes between healthy human individuals. This CDR3 has 15 residues. V lost 5 bases, J lost 6 bases, and 10 bases stayed unmatched. CDR1 and CDR2 from the germline V gene are MDHEN and SYDVKM. Profiling relied on immunoSEQ multiplex PCR, and the TCRdb table lists in-frame clones only, not all of them. Of roughly 530,000 clones detected, 95% to 97% appear once; the ten largest clones hold about 0.054%. General study points: In general, naive subsets displayed greater estimated richness than memory subsets did.

The receptor was derived from a woman between 25 and 40 years old in good health. Sequenced input: naive CD4+ T cells sorted from blood. Subset denoted: CD45RA+ positively selected. The gene calls are TRBV28 and TRBJ1-5, with TRBD1 matching over 7 bases. Here the CDR3 reads CASSRTTGVGQPQHF. CDR3 DNA sequence: TGTGCCAGCAGTCGTACTACAGGGGTTGGTCAGCCCCAGCATTTT.